These T cell receptor beta chains were read from a single sample in a study of blood T cell repertoires in COVID-19. Generated by immunoSEQ multiplex PCR, the TCRdb table keeps only in-frame clones and is missing some. The repertoire holds approximately 210,000 clones, approximately 78% seen once, with about 12% in the top ten. The sample comprised peripheral blood. The receptors stem from a woman between 40 and 50 years old with acute or convalescent COVID-19. Both conserved end residues are part of each CDR3. The D gene is left open where the match is weak. Not every row has a clone size; where given, it reads once, few, many or a size class.

J gene	clone size	D gene	V gene	CDR3 protein	CDR3 DNA
TRBJ2-3	NA	TRBD2	TRBV4-2	CASSQDPPSGTADTQYF	TGTGCCAGCAGCCAAGATCCCCCCAGCGGGACGGCAGATACGCAGTATTTT
TRBJ1-2	NA	NA	TRBV5-1	CASSLEGYGYGYTF	TGCGCCAGCAGCTTGGAGGGGTACGGGTATGGCTACACCTTC
TRBJ1-4	once	NA	TRBV9	CASTETVGEKLFF	TGTGCCAGCACCGAGACAGTAGGTGAAAAACTGTTTTTT
TRBJ1-1	NA	NA	TRBV29-1	CSVGPSTGAFF	TGCAGCGTTGGACCTTCAACCGGGGCTTTCTTT
TRBJ1-4	NA	TRBD1	TRBV4-2	CASSQDFRTRQGRNEKLFF	TGTGCCAGCAGCCAAGATTTTAGGACACGACAGGGCCGCAACGAAAAACTGTTTTTT
TRBJ2-7	NA	NA	TRBV2	CASRAWDNPYEQYF	TGTGCCAGCAGGGCTTGGGACAACCCCTACGAGCAGTACTTC
TRBJ2-1	NA	NA	TRBV9	CASSVSQAYNEQFF	TGTGCCAGCAGCGTTTCGCAGGCCTACAATGAGCAGTTCTTC
TRBJ2-7	NA	NA	TRBV3-1/TRBV3-2	CASSFQGTYEQYF	TGTGCCAGCAGCTTTCAGGGGACCTACGAGCAGTACTTC
TRBJ1-1	NA	NA	TRBV11-3	CASSLRRSTEAFF	TGTGCCAGCAGCTTACGGCGGAGCACTGAAGCTTTCTTT
TRBJ2-5	once	NA	TRBV5-4	CASSLGGRQETQYF	TGTGCCAGCAGCTTGGGAGGGCGTCAAGAGACCCAGTACTTC
TRBJ1-2	NA	TRBD1	TRBV6-5	CASRRETGHGYTF	TGTGCCAGCAGACGGGAGACAGGGCATGGCTACACCTTC
TRBJ2-1	NA	TRBD2	TRBV15	CATSRRSGGPYNEQFF	TGTGCCACCAGCAGGAGGAGCGGGGGACCCTACAATGAGCAGTTCTTC
TRBJ1-2	NA	NA	TRBV14	CASSQDSLRGYLYGYTF	TGTGCCAGCAGCCAAGATTCATTAAGGGGTTATCTCTATGGCTACACCTTC
TRBJ1-1	NA	NA	TRBV2	CASRGALNTEAFF	TGTGCCAGCAGGGGGGCCCTGAACACTGAAGCTTTCTTT
TRBJ2-1	NA	TRBD2	TRBV4-3	CASSQEGGGSWYNEQFF	TGCGCCAGCAGCCAAGAGGGCGGCGGGAGTTGGTACAATGAGCAGTTCTTC
TRBJ2-3	NA	NA	TRBV28	CASSLIRDTQYF	TGTGCCAGCAGCCTAATTAGAGATACGCAGTATTTT
TRBJ1-1	NA	NA	TRBV29-1	CSVRGLNTEAFF	TGCAGCGTCAGGGGATTGAACACTGAAGCTTTCTTT
TRBJ2-2	NA	TRBD1	TRBV10-3	CAIRGQGHTGELFF	TGTGCCATCAGAGGACAGGGGCACACCGGGGAGCTGTTTTTT
TRBJ1-2	NA	NA	TRBV30	CAWNYDRSYGYTF	TGTGCCTGGAACTATGACAGGAGCTATGGCTACACCTTC